This T cell receptor beta chain came from a study of shared clonotypes between healthy human individuals (dated by TCRdb to 2018 to 2021). As for the study more broadly: The cohort included a few men and a couple of women between 18 and 49 years of age. For each donor, three plates each were used for CD4 naive and CD4 memory, two plates were used for CD8 naive, and one plate was used for CD8 memory. To estimate repertoire size and how much clonotype sharing occurs between individuals, the study deeply sequenced the blood TCR repertoires of five or six healthy adults. To increase sequencing depth and limit assay-specific biases, TCR repertoire library preparation and sequencing were carried out by different laboratories using diverse techniques. Each donor's leukapheresis produced roughly between about 0.9 and 9.5 billion PBMCs.

Here V drops 2 bases and J drops 4 bases, and the junction holds 6 bases not matched to any gene. The CDR3 has 15 amino acids, counting the end cysteine and phenylalanine. The CDR3 DNA has 45 bases and is translated from base 1. CDR1 ENHRY and CDR2 SYGVKD were looked up in the germline V gene. Points the paper makes about the study in general: Compared with non-shared clonotypes, clonotypes shared by all four sorted-subset donors had higher generation probabilities. Pairwise subsampling led to the expectation that sequencing depth would affect the degree of clonotype sharing among donors. Because the study included only a small number of donors, the genetic and exposure-history diversity represented was limited. Incomplete sequencing was indicated by rarefaction of sorted-subset datasets, despite the large sequencing depth. Sampling was limited to blood, and TCR repertoires in tissue likely differ from TCR repertoires in blood. Across a handful of donors, roughly 5% of naive CD4, over 3% of naive CD8, roughly 2.2% of memory CD4, and 0.4% of memory CD8 clonotypes were shared. Larger estimated clonotype richness was generally found for naive subsets than for memory subsets.

This clone was seen only once. The target of this receptor is not known. Base quality data are lacking; no much larger clone is found one base away. TCR CDR3 regions were amplified from genomic DNA by multiplex PCR using the deep immunoSEQ assay. Extracted genomic DNA from each cell subset was distributed evenly across all wells of several immunoSEQ 96-well plates, and each plate was treated as a replicate. Each replicate PCR for sorted subsets received 150 to 250 ng genomic DNA, equal to about 30,000 T cell genomes. Purified libraries were quantified with a Qubit 3.0 fluorometer, sized on a Bioanalyzer 2100, and re-quantified with the KAPA Library Quantification kit. Every immunoSEQ 96-well plate was sequenced on a separate single-read 150-cycle Illumina NextSeq 550 flow cell. The authors' analysis ran thus. Because the immunoSEQ output held only junctional sequences and lacked quality scores, the filtering could not match the filtering applied to full-length reads. Sequences were annotated with PyIR, a Python wrapper for IgBLAST v1.9, and V/J genes and CDR3 were assigned using IMGT germline references. Any read was removed if the V/J assignment was weak (E-value above 1e-6), the CDR3 was missing, or the read contained stop codons, out-of-frame junctions, or ambiguous translated residues. A V3J clonotype was defined by an identical inferred V gene, J gene, and CDR3 amino acid sequence. Percentage overlap between repertoires was computed as shared unique clonotypes divided by the size of the smaller repertoire. Three approaches were used to assess repertoire richness: RTK rarefaction, the Chao1 estimator, and Recon v2.1 estimates of unobserved clonotypes. OLGA was used to compute generation probabilities for all TCRbeta clonotypes that the gDNA method yielded from a handful of donors. TCRdb mirrors the immuneACCESS table, restricted to in-frame sequences. Some clones are absent from its copies; in checked studies, under half trace to an unresolved V gene, and the reason for the others is unknown. For V, J and clone size, that table is used; D and trimming come from the DNA. This sample has some 320,000 clones in its table, and roughly 84% of those were observed once. The ten largest account for about a sixth of the sample.

The donors were healthy, HIV-negative adults with no recently reported acute infections or vaccinations. Every donor was a Caucasian adult living in Nashville, Tennessee, USA. CD8 memory samples consisted of magnetically selected CD45RO+ cells combined with CCR7-negative CD45RA+ effector memory (TemRA) cells. Blood was obtained by leukapheresis, after which PBMCs were separated by Ficoll-Histopaque density gradient centrifugation and cryopreserved in liquid nitrogen vapor phase. Purity and quantity of every magnetically sorted T cell population were checked by analytical flow cytometry. Each sorted fraction had its genomic DNA isolated and then quantified by UV absorbance on a Nanodrop 2000c.

The sequence is built from TRBV10-3 and TRBJ2-5; 8 central nucleotides agree with TRBD1. The sequenced sample was memory CD8+ T cells sorted from blood. The cell subset or site tag for this specimen amounts to: CD45RO+ cells pooled with CCR7-negative TemRA cells. The receptor was isolated from a man in his late teens or twenties in good health. The base sequence is TGTGCCATCAGTGAGCGGAACACAGGGGGAGAGACCCAGTACTTC. This sequence encodes CAISERNTGGETQYF.